This T cell receptor (beta chain) is drawn from a study of blood T cell repertoires in COVID-19 (TCRdb year 2020). Regarding the complete study: The collaborator samples originated in the United States, Italy and Spain and spanned the acute and convalescent phases of COVID-19. The material from the prospective study consisted of cDNA or gDNA derived from T cells, B-cell-depleted T cells, or PBMCs. Where available, HLA class I and class II types were obtained from metadata supplied by the sample provider rather than from assay-based typing. Sample metadata almost always included a de-identified subject ID, COVID-19 status, age in years and sex. Samples were obtained from the ongoing ImmuneRACE study (first 160 participants) and from 950 to 1,500 subjects provided by 6 global collaborators. The repertoires were released in a freely available public database meant as a resource for research on the immune response to SARS-CoV-2. The dataset comprised deeply sampled blood TCRbeta repertoires from subjects exposed to, actively infected with, or recovered from COVID-19. What the study reported, not specific to this receptor: The quantity of clinical and demographic metadata differed by source and by participant and was supplied without curation.

Worth noting for this clone: Its binding antigen is unknown. No much larger clone is present one base from it, and per-base qualities are unavailable.

Whole blood was collected in K2EDTA tubes by collaborating institutions according to the institutions' own protocols. For TCRbeta analysis, collaborators shipped samples in one of three forms: frozen whole blood, isolated PBMCs, or DNA extracted from either of those sample types. TCRbeta CDR3 regions were amplified from genomic DNA using the immunoSEQ Assay, a bias-controlled multiplex PCR. Regarding the original processing steps: The number of nucleated cells in each sample was estimated from the amplification of reference gene primers within the assay. To quantify the absolute abundance of each unique TCRbeta CDR3 rearrangement, sequence reads were collapsed and filtered. Productive Simpson clonality was computed per sample as the square root of Simpson's diversity index over productive rearrangements. TCRdb stores this immuneACCESS table with in-frame sequences only. Part of the clones is absent; in the studies checked, under half of the shortfall reflects unresolved V genes, and no reason is known for the rest. V and J calls and clone size are as listed in that table; D and trimming were resolved from the DNA. The sample has 230,000 or so clones on record, roughly 80% of them singletons. About 20% of the sample lies in the top ten.

The CDR3 runs 15 residues from the cysteine to the phenylalanine. Only the CDR3 part of the read is kept: 45 bases, read in frame from the first base. The junction shows trimming of 5 bases on V and 0 bases on J, plus 14 bases between the germline ends. CDR1 and CDR2, looked up from the germline V gene (reference sequence), are PRHDT and FYEKMQ. Specimen: peripheral blood. The TCR was taken from a man aged 30 to 39 with active or convalescent COVID-19. The receptor chain draws on TRBV13 and TRBJ2-7; TRBD2 might be the D gene, on 5 matching bases. The CDR3 region has the sequence CASSPAPGSSYEQYF. The sequenced DNA: TGTGCCAGCAGCCCCGCCCCTGGGAGCTCCTACGAGCAGTACTTC.